These T cell receptor beta chains were read from a single sample in a study of T cells in Graves' hyperthyroidism and ophthalmopathy. Using its own MiXCR run on the multiplex PCR reads, TCRdb lists one record per CDR3 protein. The sample has around 610,000 distinct CDR3 sequences; about 15% are singletons. Sequencing input: blood. These receptors came from a woman aged 40 to 55 with Graves' ophthalmopathy. Each CDR3 is given without its conserved first and last residue. Rows give clone size only sometimes, using once, few, many, or a class for an expanded clone.

TRBJ1-5	TRBV12-3/TRBV12-4	many	ASSPLEGGGQPQH
TRBJ1-2	TRBV12-5	many	ASGLVNGQGYT
TRBJ2-5	TRBV9	few	ASSEDSARETQY
TRBJ2-5	TRBV4-3	many	ASSPHWGSGRQETQY
TRBJ1-1	TRBV4-2	.	ASSQAIQNTEAF
TRBJ2-2	TRBV15	many	ATKDSANTGELF
TRBJ2-7	TRBV20-1	many	SVEAGGNSYEQY
TRBJ1-2	TRBV7-8	.	ASSFQGTGYGYT
TRBJ1-1	TRBV12-3/TRBV12-4	many	ASSLVTENTEAF
TRBJ2-7	TRBV6-5	many	ASNTRGQSTYEQY
TRBJ1-5	TRBV28	many	ASSLQTGPQH
TRBJ2-6	TRBV11-2	few	ASSPRLAGVGGANVLT
TRBJ2-7	TRBV20-1	few	SARARDRGPVTYEQY
TRBJ1-1	TRBV12-3/TRBV12-4	few	ASSWGTPALNTEAF
TRBJ2-5	TRBV29-1	.	SAWTSRETQY
TRBJ2-2	TRBV6-5	many	ASSYSVLANTGELF
TRBJ2-7	TRBV7-8	many	ASSLNRGNEQY
TRBJ1-1	TRBV20-1	many	SGPGQMNTEAF
TRBJ2-7	TRBV25-1	many	ASSATDRGSYEQY
TRBJ2-5	TRBV25-1	many	ASSEAVQQETQY
TRBJ2-7	TRBV6-1	.	ASRKGLAAYSYEQY
TRBJ2-5	TRBV20-1	.	SAHMETQY